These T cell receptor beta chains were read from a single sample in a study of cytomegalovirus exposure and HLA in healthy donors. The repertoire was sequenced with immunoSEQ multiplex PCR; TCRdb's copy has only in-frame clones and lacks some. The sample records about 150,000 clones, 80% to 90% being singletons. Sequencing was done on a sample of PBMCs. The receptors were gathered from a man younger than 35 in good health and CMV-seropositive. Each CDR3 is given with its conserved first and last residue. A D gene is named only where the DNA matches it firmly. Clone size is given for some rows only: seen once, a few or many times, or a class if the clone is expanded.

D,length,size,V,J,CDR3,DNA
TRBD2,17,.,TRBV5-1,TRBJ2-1,CASSLAEMGGRYNEQFF,TGCGCCAGCAGCTTGGCCGAGATGGGAGGGCGGTACAATGAGCAGTTCTTC
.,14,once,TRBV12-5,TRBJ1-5,CASALDRLNQPQHF,TGTGCTAGTGCCCTAGACAGACTCAATCAGCCCCAGCATTTT
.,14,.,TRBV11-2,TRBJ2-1,CASSLEGSPGEQFF,TGTGCCAGCAGCTTAGAAGGTAGCCCAGGGGAGCAGTTCTTC
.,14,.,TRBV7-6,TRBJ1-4,CASSFGSSTEKLFF,TGTGCCAGCAGCTTTGGCTCGTCAACTGAAAAACTGTTTTTT
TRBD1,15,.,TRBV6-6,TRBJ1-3,CASSQGQGVRNTIYF,TGTGCCAGCAGCCAGGGACAGGGCGTGAGAAACACCATATATTTT
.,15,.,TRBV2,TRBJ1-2,CASRATPGTNYGYTF,TGTGCCAGCAGGGCTACGCCAGGGACTAACTATGGCTACACCTTC
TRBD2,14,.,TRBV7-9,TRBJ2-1,CASSPGLGDNEQFF,TGTGCCAGCAGCCCCGGACTAGGGGACAATGAGCAGTTCTTC
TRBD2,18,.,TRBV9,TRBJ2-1,CASSVGLTSSPSYNEQFF,TGTGCCAGCAGCGTAGGGCTGACTAGCTCCCCCTCCTACAATGAGCAGTTCTTC
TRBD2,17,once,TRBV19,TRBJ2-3,CASSPPRERDHTDTQYF,TGTGCCAGTAGTCCGCCCCGGGAGCGGGACCACACAGATACGCAGTATTTT
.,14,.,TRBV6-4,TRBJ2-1,CASSESDSYNEQFF,TGTGCCAGCAGTGAATCCGACAGTTACAATGAGCAGTTCTTC
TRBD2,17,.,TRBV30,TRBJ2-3,CAWSVLWTSGRADTQYF,TGTGCCTGGAGTGTACTGTGGACTAGCGGGAGGGCAGATACGCAGTATTTT
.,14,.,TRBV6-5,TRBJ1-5,CASSPPGSNQPQHF,TGTGCCAGCAGCCCACCCGGGAGCAATCAGCCCCAGCATTTT
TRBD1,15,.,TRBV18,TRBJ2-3,CASSPGTGATDTQYF,TGTGCCAGCTCACCAGGGACAGGGGCAACAGATACGCAGTATTTT
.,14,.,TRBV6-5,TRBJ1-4,CASSYGQNNEKLFF,TGTGCCAGCAGTTACGGCCAGAATAATGAAAAACTGTTTTTT
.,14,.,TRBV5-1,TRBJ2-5,CASSFEGVVETQYF,TGCGCCAGCAGCTTCGAGGGAGTGGTAGAGACCCAGTACTTC
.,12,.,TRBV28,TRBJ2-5,CASSPIGARQYF,TGTGCCAGCAGTCCAATTGGGGCCAGGCAGTACTTC
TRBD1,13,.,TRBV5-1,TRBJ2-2,CASSLQGAGELFF,TGCGCCAGCAGCCTACAGGGGGCCGGGGAGCTGTTTTTT
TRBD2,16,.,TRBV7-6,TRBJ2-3,CASSLSSGSPRDTQYF,TGTGCCAGCAGCTTGTCGAGCGGGAGTCCCCGAGATACGCAGTATTTT
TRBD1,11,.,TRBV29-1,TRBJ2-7,CSVGTGYEQYF,TGCAGCGTTGGGACAGGGTACGAGCAGTACTTC
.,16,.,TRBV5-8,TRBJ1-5,CASSPDWREGNQPQHF,TGTGCCAGCAGCCCGGATTGGAGGGAAGGCAATCAGCCCCAGCATTTT